These 32 T cell receptor beta chains came from one sample sequenced in a study of T cell responses to AZD1222 COVID-19 vaccine. TCRdb keeps only in-frame clones here, not all; method: immunoSEQ multiplex PCR. This sample has roughly 150,000 clones, with approximately 95% found just once. This sample comprised peripheral blood, obtained 28 days after the second AZD1222 dose. These receptors all stem from an adult who received the AZD1222 COVID-19 vaccine.

The CDR3 coding sequence is TGTGCCAGTAGTATTTGGGCAACTAACTATGGCTACACCTTC. Its translation is CASSIWATNYGYTF. The chain uses TRBV19 and TRBJ1-2, with D uncertain. V was shortened by 3 bases and J by 0 bases, with 8 bases between the two germline ends. There are 14 residues in the CDR3. Germline V gene sequence: CDR1 LNHDA, CDR2 SQIVND (reference sequence). Using reference TRBV19 and TRBJ1-2 for the parts outside the CDR3, the full variable domain is DGGITQSPKYLFRKEGQNVTLSCEQNLNHDAMYWYRQDPGQGLRLIYYSQIVNDFQKGDIAEGYSVSREKKESFPLTVTSAQKNPTAFYLCASSIWATNYGYTFGSGTRLTVV.

This chain uses TRBV4-1 with TRBJ1-6; 7 bases align to TRBD1. The trim removed 1 base at V and 7 bases at J, leaving 13 bases unmatched. CDR1 is MGHRA and CDR2 is YSYEKL in the germline V gene. This CDR3 region has 18 residues. The CDR3 reads CASSQGIETGTMNSPLHF. As DNA, the CDR3 is TGCGCCAGCAGCCAAGGGATTGAGACAGGGACAATGAATTCACCCCTCCACTTT.

CDR3 protein: CASSPEVGSTQPQHF. The CDR3 nucleotides are TGCGCCAGCAGCCCCGAAGTAGGGAGCACCCAGCCCCAGCATTTT. The chain employs TRBV4-1 and TRBJ1-5; D unclear. Trimming shortened V by 4 bases and J by 7 bases, and 17 bases separated the two germline ends. Germline V gene sequence: CDR1 MGHRA, CDR2 YSYEKL. The CDR3 runs 15 residues.

This chain links TRBV5-4 with TRBJ2-5, with D tentatively TRBD2 (6 bases). CDR1 is SGHNT and CDR2 is YYREEE in the germline V gene (reference sequence). V lost 1 base to trimming and J lost 2 bases, with 12 bases between them. The CDR3 is 15 residues long. The CDR3 DNA follows: TGTGCCAGCAGCTTGAGGCGCGGGATACAAGAGACCCAGTACTTC. Its protein product is CASSLRRGIQETQYF.

The V gene is TRBV19, the J gene TRBJ1-3; a possible D gene is TRBD1 (5 bases). The CDR3 spans 15 residues. V was shortened by 10 bases and J by 0 bases, with 16 bases between the two germline ends. Germline CDR1 is LNHDA and CDR2 is SQIVND (reference sequence). The CDR3: CATRSGANSGNTIYF. DNA of the CDR3: TGTGCCACCAGGAGTGGGGCGAACTCTGGAAACACCATATATTTT. Full variable domain (remainder filled in from reference TRBV19 and TRBJ1-3): DGGITQSPKYLFRKEGQNVTLSCEQNLNHDAMYWYRQDPGQGLRLIYYSQIVNDFQKGDIAEGYSVSREKKESFPLTVTSAQKNPTAFYLCATRSGANSGNTIYFGEGSWLTVV.

CDR3 nucleotide sequence: TGTGCCAGCAGTGAATCCCTGGTTACCGGGGAGCTGTTTTTT. Encoded protein: CASSESLVTGELFF. The chain employs TRBV25-1 and TRBJ2-2; no clear D gene. V was shortened by 1 base and J by 5 bases, with 8 bases between the two germline ends. The CDR3 consists of 14 residues. Germline CDR1 is MGHDK and CDR2 is SYGVNS.

The chain couples TRBV5-1 to TRBJ1-1, with 8 bases fitting TRBD1. Trimming took 4 bases from V and 1 from J; bases not matched to a gene: 12. The germline CDR1 and CDR2 sequences are SGHRS and YFSETQ. This CDR3 has 17 amino acids. The CDR3 sequence: CASSQREADRGNTEAFF. Here the CDR3 DNA reads TGCGCCAGCAGCCAACGAGAAGCAGACAGGGGGAACACTGAAGCTTTCTTT.

This sequence joins TRBV3-1 (or the pseudogene TRBV3-2) and TRBJ2-2; 8 positions agree with TRBD2. Germline values: CDR1 LGHDT, CDR2 YNNKEL (reference sequence). This CDR3 has 15 residues. V lost 4 bases to trimming and J lost 5 bases; unmatched junction nucleotides: 6. The CDR3 spells CASSLGLAFTGELFF. The DNA for the CDR3 is TGTGCCAGCAGCCTCGGACTAGCCTTTACCGGGGAGCTGTTTTTT.

The J gene is TRBJ1-2, the V gene TRBV13; D is unresolved. The germline CDR1 and CDR2 sequences are PRHDT and FYEKMQ (reference sequence). The CDR3 spans 12 residues. Trimming removed 0 bases from V and 4 bases from J, with 3 bases in between. Here the CDR3 DNA reads TGTGCCAGCAGCTTAGGTCGCTATGGCTACACCTTC. Protein: CASSLGRYGYTF.

This sequence joins TRBV23-1 and TRBJ1-3; perhaps TRBD1 as D (5 bases). TRBV23-1 is annotated as an ORF whose role is uncertain. CDR3 length: 17 amino acids. V was trimmed by 3 bases and J by 0 bases, leaving 15 bases between them. The CDR3 sequence is CASSHRRDVSSGNTIYF. DNA for the CDR3: TGCGCCAGCAGTCATCGCCGGGACGTAAGCTCTGGAAACACCATATATTTT.

This clone was found once. The rearrangement joins TRBV7-3 to TRBJ1-1, with D possibly matching TRBD1 (6 bases). The CDR3 is 14 amino acids. The V end lost 0 bases, the J end lost 4 bases, and 9 bases lay between the germline ends. CDR1 is SGHTA and CDR2 is FQGTGA in the germline V gene. The CDR3: CASSLTGGGTEAFF. DNA for the CDR3: TGTGCCAGCAGCTTAACAGGGGGAGGCACTGAAGCTTTCTTT.

V gene TRBV7-9 combines with J gene TRBJ2-3, with 7 bases fitting TRBD2. This CDR3 spans 16 amino acids. Unmatched junction bases numbered 4, after V lost 0 bases and J lost 1 base. Germline assignment: CDR1 SEHNR and CDR2 FQNEAQ (reference sequence). The CDR3 bases are TGTGCCAGCAGCTTAGCGGCTAGCGGTCGCACAGATACGCAGTATTTT. Translated: CASSLAASGRTDTQYF. Looking up the rest from reference TRBV7-9 and TRBJ2-3 gives the full variable domain: DTGVSQNPRHKITKRGQNVTFRCDPISEHNRLYWYRQTLGQGPEFLTYFQNEAQLEKSRLLSDRFSAERPKGSFSTLEIQRTEQGDSAMYLCASSLAASGRTDTQYFGPGTRLTVL.

The J gene is TRBJ1-1, the V gene TRBV29-1; 9 bases are shared with TRBD1. V was pared by 5 bases and J by 11 bases, with 9 bases of the junction left unmatched. The germline gives CDR1 SQVTM, CDR2 ANQGSEA. The CDR3 is 12 residues long. CDR3 amino acids: CSVMIQGARAFF. The CDR3 DNA reads as TGCAGCGTTATGATACAGGGGGCGCGGGCTTTCTTT.

V usage is TRBV5-6 and J usage is TRBJ2-7; 9 positions agree with TRBD1. With V trimmed by 4 bases and J by 6 bases, 8 bases remained unmatched. The CDR3 totals 14 residues. Germline CDR1 is SGHDT and CDR2 is YYEEEE. This chain's CDR3 is CASSRQGVPGEQYF. The CDR3 DNA reads as TGTGCCAGCAGCCGACAGGGGGTCCCCGGCGAGCAGTACTTC.

This clone has a single count. The rearrangement joins TRBV5-1 to TRBJ1-6; D is possibly TRBD1 (5 bases). The length of the CDR3 is 22 residues. The germline V and J ends were trimmed by 5 bases and 3 bases, with 33 bases remaining between them. Germline CDR1 and CDR2: SGHRS and YFSETQ. The CDR3 DNA reads TGCGCCAGCAGGCAGACCAAAACCGGGACGTATGGGAGCATGGACTATAATTCACCCCTCCACTTT. It is translated as CASRQTKTGTYGSMDYNSPLHF.

This chain joins TRBV4-1 and TRBJ2-7; D ambiguous. Trimming cost V 0 bases and J 3 bases, with 18 bases left between them. Per the germline V gene, CDR1 is MGHRA and CDR2 is YSYEKL. The CDR3 is 17 residues long. The CDR3 DNA follows: TGCGCCAGCAGCCAAGATCGCCCGTCGGGCAAAGGCTACGAGCAGTACTTC. Its protein is CASSQDRPSGKGYEQYF.

The chain couples TRBV12-2 to TRBJ2-5; no DNA check was done on the table's D call, TRBD2. TRBV12-2 is labeled a pseudogene. The CDR3 sequence is 13 residues long. CDR3: CASRFEAWETQYF. As DNA, the CDR3 is TGTGCAAGTCGCTTCGAGGCTTGGGAGACCCAGTACTTC.

The chain recombines TRBV10-3 with TRBJ1-2; possible D gene TRBD1, 6 bases. Germline V gene lookup returns CDR1 ENHRY and CDR2 SYGVKD. The CDR3 extends over 15 amino acids. V was pared by 2 bases and J by 4 bases, with 14 bases between. CDR3 residues: CAISETGGRGYGYTF. CDR3 coding DNA: TGTGCCATCAGTGAGACTGGGGGCCGTGGCTATGGCTACACCTTC.

The chain links TRBV6-5 to TRBJ1-1; no clear D. Trimming removed 4 bases at V and 3 bases at J, with 9 bases between. CDR1 and CDR2 from the germline V gene are MNHEY and SVGAGI. The CDR3 is 13 amino acids. This CDR3 reads CASSLVGDTEAFF. The DNA of the CDR3 is TGTGCCAGCAGTTTAGTCGGGGACACTGAAGCTTTCTTT.

The genes are TRBV3-1 (or the pseudogene TRBV3-2) and TRBJ1-1; D remains ambiguous. Trimming shortened V by 6 bases and J by 1 base, and 9 bases separated the two germline ends. Per the germline V gene, CDR1 is LGHDT and CDR2 is YNNKEL (reference sequence). This CDR3 is built from 13 residues. The CDR3 DNA is TGTGCCAGCAGTCATAGAGGGAACACTGAAGCTTTCTTT. This gives the protein CASSHRGNTEAFF.

The CDR3 protein is CASSLVSGTQGEQYF. The CDR3 coding sequence is TGTGCCAGCAGCTTAGTCTCAGGGACACAAGGCGAGCAGTACTTC. This chain joins TRBV7-8 and TRBJ2-7; tentatively, D is TRBD1 (6 bases). CDR1 is SGHVS, CDR2 FQNEAQ, per germline. V was trimmed by 1 base and J by 6 bases, leaving 16 bases between them. The CDR3 is 15 amino acids.

The J gene is TRBJ1-1, the V gene TRBV27; maybe TRBD1 (6 bases). The CDR3 spans 13 residues. Trimming pared 5 bases from V and 5 bases from J, leaving 12 bases between. The germline gives CDR1 MNHEY, CDR2 SMNVEV (reference sequence). The CDR3 loop reads CASSLTQGTEAFF. CDR3 nucleotide sequence: TGTGCCAGCAGTCTGACGCAGGGGACTGAAGCTTTCTTT.

The chain has TRBV7-2 and TRBJ2-7; D gene unclear. The V end was cut by 5 bases, the J end by 3 bases, with 14 bases between. Germline values: CDR1 SGHTA, CDR2 FQGNSA. This CDR3 is 14 amino acids long. CDR3 region: CASSTRNSGYEQYF. The CDR3, as DNA: TGTGCCAGCAGCACACGTAACTCCGGCTACGAGCAGTACTTC. The whole variable domain, filled in from reference TRBV7-2 and TRBJ2-7, reads GAGVSQSPSNKVTEKGKDVELRCDPISGHTALYWYRQSLGQGLEFLIYFQGNSAPDKSGLPSDRFSAERTGGSVSTLTIQRTQQEDSAVYLCASSTRNSGYEQYFGPGTRLTVT.

For the CDR3, the DNA is TGTGCCAGCAGGGGTCCGGGAAAGGGGGAGACCCAGTACTTC. This encodes CASRGPGKGETQYF. V and J are TRBV28 and TRBJ2-5; either TRBD1 or TRBD2 may fit D (5 bases each). The CDR3 has 14 amino acids. Germline V lookup: CDR1 MDHEN, CDR2 SYDVKM. V was clipped by 6 bases and J by 5 bases, with 16 bases between them.

The V and J genes are TRBV18 and TRBJ1-3; D is uncertain. CDR3 length: 14 amino acids. The V gene lost 4 bases and the J gene lost 3 bases, with 10 bases spanning the gap. In germline, CDR1 is KGHSH, CDR2 LQKENI. The CDR3 here is CASSRGGHGNTIYF. In DNA form, the CDR3 reads TGTGCCAGCTCACGGGGAGGTCATGGAAACACCATATATTTT.

The rearrangement links TRBV28 to TRBJ2-7; 8 positions match TRBD1. This CDR3 has 14 amino acids. J lost 6 bases, V lost 5 bases, and 9 bases had no gene match. Germline V lookup: CDR1 MDHEN, CDR2 SYDVKM. Here the CDR3 reads CASSTQGQGGEQYF. The CDR3 bases are TGTGCCAGCAGTACCCAAGGACAGGGAGGCGAGCAGTACTTC.

This clone came up once. This chain uses TRBV5-1 with TRBJ1-1; 7 bases match TRBD1. This CDR3 is 14 amino acids long. Germline V CDR1 and CDR2: SGHRS, YFSETQ. V lost 4 bases and J lost 0; bases outside the gene matches: 3. CDR3 sequence (DNA): TGCGCCAGCAGCCCCAGGGGGATGAACACTGAAGCTTTCTTT. Protein sequence: CASSPRGMNTEAFF.

V and J are TRBV12-3 or TRBV12-4 and TRBJ2-7; D is unresolved. The germline V and J ends were trimmed by 4 bases and 5 bases, with 12 bases remaining between them. This CDR3 region has 13 residues. DNA for the CDR3: TGTGCCAGCAGTTGGGCAATCCGACACGAGCAGTACTTC. It is translated as CASSWAIRHEQYF.

The chain uses TRBV2 and TRBJ2-5; D assignment may be TRBD1 or TRBD2 (5 bases each). This CDR3 comprises 14 residues. CDR1 and CDR2 from the germline V gene are SNHLY and FYNNEI. V was shortened by 7 bases and J by 1 base, with 13 bases between the two germline ends. The CDR3 region is CASKLWGSQETQYF. The CDR3 DNA reads as TGTGCCAGCAAGTTGTGGGGGAGCCAAGAGACCCAGTACTTC.

The chain links TRBV7-2 to TRBJ2-2; a possible D gene is TRBD2 (5 bases). CDR3 size: 14 residues. Germline CDR1 is SGHTA and CDR2 is FQGNSA. Trimming cost V 4 bases and J 5 bases, with 11 bases left between them. The CDR3 reads CASSSRVGTGELFF. The CDR3 DNA follows: TGTGCCAGCAGCTCGAGGGTCGGGACCGGGGAGCTGTTTTTT.

The rearrangement uses TRBV27 and TRBJ1-1; weak D call: TRBD1 (5 bases). Germline V lookup: CDR1 MNHEY, CDR2 SMNVEV (reference sequence). The CDR3 is made up of 13 amino acids. V was clipped by 7 bases and J by 0 bases, with 9 bases between them. The CDR3 region has the DNA TGTGCCAGCACCGGAGGGGTGAACACTGAAGCTTTCTTT. It codes for CASTGGVNTEAFF.

The chain links TRBV4-3 to TRBJ1-1; D not resolved. The germline V gene has CDR1 LGHNA and CDR2 YSLEER. Trimming left V 3 bases short and J 2 bases short, with 13 bases between. The CDR3 runs 15 residues. CDR3 in amino acids: CASSHSAAANTEAFF. CDR3 coding DNA: TGCGCCAGCAGCCATTCCGCGGCCGCAAACACTGAAGCTTTCTTT.